This T cell receptor (beta chain) originates from a study of glioma-infiltrating T cells. Findings and limits, study-wide: Tissue-blood divergence was below expectation in non-neoplastic patients, above in gliomas. Tissue and blood shared very few CDR3 sequences.

Amplification of TCR alpha and beta CDR3 regions from RNA used iRepertoire nested multiplex PCR. Input was roughly 85-450 ng of tissue mRNA or PBMC total RNA. TCRdb reprocessed the multiplex PCR reads with MiXCR, giving one entry per CDR3 protein. The sample contains about 130,000 distinct CDR3 sequences, around 25% of which appear only once. The CDR3 runs to 13 residues. Germline V gene sequence: CDR1 SNHLY, CDR2 FYNNEI. V gave up 4 bases and J gave up 5 bases, with 11 bases separating them. This clonotype was counted ten times or more. The antigen is unknown. This clonotype was obtained from a human donor with low-grade glioma or glioblastoma, undergoing nonglioma brain surgery, or in good health (not recorded which). The V call is TRBV2, the J call TRBJ1-1; D remains unclear. Sequenced: glioma tissue, nonneoplastic brain tissue, or PBMCs (not recorded which). CDR3 protein: CASSAGKRTEAFF. The DNA for the CDR3 is TGTGCCAGCAGTGCGGGGAAAAGGACTGAAGCTTTCTTT.